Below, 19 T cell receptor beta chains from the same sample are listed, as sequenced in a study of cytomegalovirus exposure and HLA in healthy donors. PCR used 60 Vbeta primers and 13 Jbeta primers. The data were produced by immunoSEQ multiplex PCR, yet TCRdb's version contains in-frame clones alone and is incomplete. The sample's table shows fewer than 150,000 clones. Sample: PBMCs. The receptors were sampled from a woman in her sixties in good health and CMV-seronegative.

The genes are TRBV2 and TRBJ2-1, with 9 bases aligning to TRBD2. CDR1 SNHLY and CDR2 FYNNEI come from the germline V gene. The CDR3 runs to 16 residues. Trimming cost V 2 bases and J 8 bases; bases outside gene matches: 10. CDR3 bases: TGTGCCAGCAGTGAATTGTCTAGCGGGGTCAAATATGAGCAGTTCTTC. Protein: CASSELSSGVKYEQFF. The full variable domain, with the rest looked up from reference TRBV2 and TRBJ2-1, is EPEVTQTPSHQVTQMGQEVILRCVPISNHLYFYWYRQILGQKVEFLVSFYNNEISEKSEIFDDQFSVERPDGSNFTLKIRSTKLEDSAMYFCASSELSSGVKYEQFFGPGTRLTVL.

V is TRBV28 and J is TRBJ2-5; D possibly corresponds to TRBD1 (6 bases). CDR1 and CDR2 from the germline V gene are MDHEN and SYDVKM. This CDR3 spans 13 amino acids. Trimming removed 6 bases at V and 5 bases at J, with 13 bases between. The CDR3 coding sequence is TGTGCCAGCAGACTAACAGGGTGGGAGACCCAGTACTTC. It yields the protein CASRLTGWETQYF.

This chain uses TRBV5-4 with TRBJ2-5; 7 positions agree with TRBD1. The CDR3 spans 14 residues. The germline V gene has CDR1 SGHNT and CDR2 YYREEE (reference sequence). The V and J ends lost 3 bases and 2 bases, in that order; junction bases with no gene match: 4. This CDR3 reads CASSYTGVQETQYF. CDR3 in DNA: TGTGCCAGCAGCTACACAGGGGTACAAGAGACCCAGTACTTC.

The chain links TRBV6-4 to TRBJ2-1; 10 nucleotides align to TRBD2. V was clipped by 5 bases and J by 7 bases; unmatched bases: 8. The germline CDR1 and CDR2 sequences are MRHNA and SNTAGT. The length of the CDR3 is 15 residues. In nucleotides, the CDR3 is TGTGCCAGCAGTCCTAGCGGGGGAAGTGGGAATGAGCAGTTCTTC. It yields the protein CASSPSGGSGNEQFF.

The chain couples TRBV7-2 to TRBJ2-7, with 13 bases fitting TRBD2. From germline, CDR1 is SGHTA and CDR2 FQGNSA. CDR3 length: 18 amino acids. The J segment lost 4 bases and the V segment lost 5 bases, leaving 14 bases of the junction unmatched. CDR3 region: CASSPRTSGRTSRYEQYF. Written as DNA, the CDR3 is TGTGCCAGCAGCCCTAGGACTAGCGGGAGAACATCCAGATACGAGCAGTACTTC.

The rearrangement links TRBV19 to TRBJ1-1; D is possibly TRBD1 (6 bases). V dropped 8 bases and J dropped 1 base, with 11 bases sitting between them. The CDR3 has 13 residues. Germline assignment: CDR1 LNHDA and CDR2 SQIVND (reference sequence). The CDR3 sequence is CASGGQRNTEAFF. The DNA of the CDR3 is TGTGCCAGTGGTGGACAGCGGAACACTGAAGCTTTCTTT.

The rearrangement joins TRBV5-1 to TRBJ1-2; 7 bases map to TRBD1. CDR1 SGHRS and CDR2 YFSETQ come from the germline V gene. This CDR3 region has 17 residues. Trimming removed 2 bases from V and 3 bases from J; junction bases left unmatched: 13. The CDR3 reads CASSLTGTAYLDYGYTF. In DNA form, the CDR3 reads TGCGCCAGCAGCTTAACGGGGACAGCCTACCTCGACTATGGCTACACCTTC.

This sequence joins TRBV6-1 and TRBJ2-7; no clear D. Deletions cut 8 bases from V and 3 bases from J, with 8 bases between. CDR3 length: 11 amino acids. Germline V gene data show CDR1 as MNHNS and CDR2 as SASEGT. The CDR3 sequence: CASQVNYEQYF. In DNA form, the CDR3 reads TGTGCCAGCCAGGTTAACTACGAGCAGTACTTC.

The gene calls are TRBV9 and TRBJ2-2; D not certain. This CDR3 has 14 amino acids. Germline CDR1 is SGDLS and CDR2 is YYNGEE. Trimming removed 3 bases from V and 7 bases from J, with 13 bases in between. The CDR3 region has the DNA TGTGCCAGCAGCGGAAACACGCCGGGCGGGGAGCTGTTTTTT. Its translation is CASSGNTPGGELFF.

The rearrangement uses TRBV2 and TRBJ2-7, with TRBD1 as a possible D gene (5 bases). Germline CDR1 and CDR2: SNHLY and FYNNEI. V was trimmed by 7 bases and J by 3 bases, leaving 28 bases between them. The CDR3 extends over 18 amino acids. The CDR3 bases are TGTGCCAGCAATGGGGCCCCCGGCGCTAGGAAGCCACACTACGAGCAGTACTTC. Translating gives CASNGAPGARKPHYEQYF.

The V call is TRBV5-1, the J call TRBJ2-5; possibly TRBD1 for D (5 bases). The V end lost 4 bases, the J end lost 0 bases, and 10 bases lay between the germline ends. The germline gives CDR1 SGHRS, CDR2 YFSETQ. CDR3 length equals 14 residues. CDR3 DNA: TGCGCCAGCAGCCCCGGACATAACCAAGAGACCCAGTACTTC. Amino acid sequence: CASSPGHNQETQYF.

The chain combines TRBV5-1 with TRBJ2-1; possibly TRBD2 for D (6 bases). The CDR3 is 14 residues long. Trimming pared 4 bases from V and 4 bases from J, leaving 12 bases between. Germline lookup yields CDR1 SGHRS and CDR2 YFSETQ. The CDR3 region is CASSIAATYNEQFF. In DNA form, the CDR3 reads TGCGCCAGCAGCATAGCGGCTACATACAATGAGCAGTTCTTC.

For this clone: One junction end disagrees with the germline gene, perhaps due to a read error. The CDR3 coding sequence is TGTGCCAGTAGTATTATCGACAGTAGCAATGAGCAGCTCTTC. Protein product: CASSIIDSSNEQLF. V and J are TRBV19 and TRBJ2-1, with D maybe TRBD1 (5 bases). The CDR3 length is 14 residues. From germline, CDR1 is LNHDA and CDR2 SQIVND (reference sequence).

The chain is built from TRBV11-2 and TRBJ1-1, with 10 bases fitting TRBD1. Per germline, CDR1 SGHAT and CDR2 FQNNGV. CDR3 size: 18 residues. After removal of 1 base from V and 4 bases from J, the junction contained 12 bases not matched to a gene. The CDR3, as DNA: TGTGCCAGCAGCTTAGTTAGGGGACAGGGGATTCGAAGCACTGAAGCTTTCTTT. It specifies CASSLVRGQGIRSTEAFF.

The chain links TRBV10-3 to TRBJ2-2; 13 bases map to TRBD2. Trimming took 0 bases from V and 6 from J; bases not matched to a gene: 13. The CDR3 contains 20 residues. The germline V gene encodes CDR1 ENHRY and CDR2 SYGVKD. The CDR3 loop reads CAISESLGLAGEAKAGELFF. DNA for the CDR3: TGTGCCATCAGTGAGTCCCTCGGACTAGCGGGGGAAGCGAAGGCCGGGGAGCTGTTTTTT.

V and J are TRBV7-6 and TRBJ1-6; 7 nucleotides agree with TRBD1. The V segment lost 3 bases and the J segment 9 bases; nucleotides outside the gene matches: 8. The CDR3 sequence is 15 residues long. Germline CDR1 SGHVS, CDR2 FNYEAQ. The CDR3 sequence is CASSFNDRDGSPLHF. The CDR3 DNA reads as TGTGCCAGCAGCTTTAACGACAGGGACGGTTCACCCCTCCACTTT.

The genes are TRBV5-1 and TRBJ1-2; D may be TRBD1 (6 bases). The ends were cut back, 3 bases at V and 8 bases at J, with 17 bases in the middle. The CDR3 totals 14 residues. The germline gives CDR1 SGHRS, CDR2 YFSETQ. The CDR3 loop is CASSSDTGTPGYTF. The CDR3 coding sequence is TGCGCCAGCAGCTCGGATACAGGGACCCCCGGCTACACCTTC.

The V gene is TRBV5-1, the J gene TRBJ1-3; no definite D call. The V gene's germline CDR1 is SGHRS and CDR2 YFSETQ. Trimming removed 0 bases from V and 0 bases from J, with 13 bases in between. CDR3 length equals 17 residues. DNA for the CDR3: TGCGCCAGCAGCTTGGCTGGCGGGGTTGTCTCTGGAAACACCATATATTTT. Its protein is CASSLAGGVVSGNTIYF.

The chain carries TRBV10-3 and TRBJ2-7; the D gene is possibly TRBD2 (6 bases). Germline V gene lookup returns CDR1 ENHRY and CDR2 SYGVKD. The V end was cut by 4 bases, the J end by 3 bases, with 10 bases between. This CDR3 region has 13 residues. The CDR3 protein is CAISAGGFYEQYF. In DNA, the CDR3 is TGTGCCATCAGTGCTGGGGGGTTCTACGAGCAGTACTTC.